The 29 T cell receptor beta chains below were found in one sample sequenced in a study of T cell responses to AZD1222 COVID-19 vaccine. TCRdb keeps only in-frame clones here, not all; method: immunoSEQ multiplex PCR. The table has 140,000 or so clones, about 86% seen once. The sequenced sample was peripheral blood, obtained 28 days after the second AZD1222 dose. These receptors all stem from an adult who received the AZD1222 COVID-19 vaccine.

This chain connects TRBV30 to TRBJ2-3, with 7 bases identical to TRBD2. Per the germline V gene, CDR1 is GTSNPN and CDR2 is SVGIG (reference sequence). V gave up 4 bases and J gave up 1 base; unmatched junction bases: 5. This CDR3 comprises 14 residues. The CDR3 reads CAWTRGRGTDTQYF. For the CDR3, the DNA is TGTGCCTGGACGCGTGGGAGGGGCACAGATACGCAGTATTTT.

The V call is TRBV11-2, the J call TRBJ1-4; D is possibly TRBD1 (5 bases). Germline CDR1 is SGHAT and CDR2 is FQNNGV. The length of the CDR3 is 15 residues. V was cut by 5 bases and J by 3 bases, with 13 bases left in between. CDR3: CASSPPTGPNEKLFF. The CDR3 coding sequence is TGTGCCAGCAGCCCCCCGACGGGACCTAATGAAAAACTGTTTTTT. Combining the CDR3 with reference TRBV11-2 and TRBJ1-4 gives the whole variable domain EAGVAQSPRYKIIEKRQSVAFWCNPISGHATLYWYQQILGQGPKLLIQFQNNGVVDDSQLPKDRFSAERLKGVDSTLKIQPAKLEDSAVYLCASSPPTGPNEKLFFGSGTQLSVL.

This chain joins TRBV5-4 and TRBJ1-4, with D possibly being TRBD1 (5 bases). V gave up 8 bases and J gave up 7 bases, with 15 bases separating them. CDR1 and CDR2 (germline): SGHNT, YYREEE (reference sequence). The CDR3 length is 13 residues. The CDR3 region is CASRMGESEKLFF. The CDR3, as DNA: TGTGCCAGTCGAATGGGGGAGAGTGAAAAACTGTTTTTT. Combining the CDR3 with reference TRBV5-4 and TRBJ1-4 gives the whole variable domain ETGVTQSPTHLIKTRGQQVTLRCSSQSGHNTVSWYQQALGQGPQFIFQYYREEENGRGNFPPRFSGLQFPNYSSELNVNALELDDSALYLCASRMGESEKLFFGSGTQLSVL.

CDR3 sequence (DNA): TGTGCCTGGAGGGCGCATGCCTACGAGCAGTACTTC. It encodes CAWRAHAYEQYF. The chain employs TRBV30 and TRBJ2-7, with unresolved D. Per the germline V gene, CDR1 is GTSNPN and CDR2 is SVGIG (reference sequence). The CDR3 sequence is 12 residues long. Trimming shortened V by 3 bases and J by 2 bases, and 8 bases separated the two germline ends.

In DNA form, the CDR3 reads TGTGCCATCACTCCTCAGGGCTTAGCGGGAGACACCGGGGAGCTGTTTTTT. The encoded protein is CAITPQGLAGDTGELFF. This sequence joins TRBV10-3 and TRBJ2-2; TRBD2 matches at 9 bases. J lost 3 bases, V lost 7 bases, and 12 bases had no gene match. This CDR3 has 17 amino acids. CDR1 and CDR2 (germline): ENHRY, SYGVKD.

This chain connects TRBV9 to TRBJ1-2; D might be TRBD1 (6 bases). Germline assignment: CDR1 SGDLS and CDR2 YYNGEE. V lost 4 bases and J lost 6, with 13 bases in between. The CDR3 spans 13 residues. The CDR3: CASSSQGVHGYTF. As DNA, the CDR3 is TGTGCCAGCAGCTCACAGGGTGTTCATGGCTACACCTTC.

The rearrangement links TRBV14 to TRBJ2-5; D is unresolved. Looked up from germline, CDR1 is SGHDN and CDR2 is FVKESK. The V gene lost 4 bases and the J gene lost 4 bases, with 4 bases spanning the gap. The length of the CDR3 is 11 residues. The CDR3 sequence is CASSLGETQYF. CDR3 nucleotide sequence: TGTGCCAGCAGCCTGGGAGAGACCCAGTACTTC.

In this sample, this clone turned up a few times. The chain couples TRBV19 to TRBJ1-2; no clear D gene. Per the germline V gene, CDR1 is LNHDA and CDR2 is SQIVND (reference sequence). V was pared by 1 base and J by 8 bases, with 14 bases between. The CDR3 has 14 amino acids. CDR3 in amino acids: CASSIAPRTGGYTF. In nucleotides, the CDR3 is TGTGCCAGTAGTATAGCCCCGAGGACGGGCGGCTACACCTTC.

The rearrangement links TRBV11-3 to TRBJ2-1, with D possibly being TRBD2 (6 bases). Germline V gives CDR1 SGHNT, CDR2 YENEEA. The CDR3 is 16 residues long. V lost 2 bases and J 0 bases, leaving 11 bases between the germline ends. CDR3 nucleotide sequence: TGTGCCAGCAGCTTATCAGGCGGGACCTCCTACAATGAGCAGTTCTTC. Residues: CASSLSGGTSYNEQFF.

The rearrangement joins TRBV29-1 to TRBJ2-7, with 7 bases that match TRBD2. Per the germline V gene, CDR1 is SQVTM and CDR2 is ANQGSEA. The J segment lost 6 bases and the V segment lost 4 bases, leaving 3 bases of the junction unmatched. This CDR3 spans 11 amino acids. The CDR3 nucleotides read TGCAGCGTTGGGGAGGGCTTCGAGCAGTACTTC. This gives the protein CSVGEGFEQYF.

Comments on this clone: Other DNA sequences of this sample code for an identical CDR3. The chain combines TRBV11-2 with TRBJ2-3, with D possibly TRBD2 on 6 matching bases. The CDR3 totals 15 residues. Trimming took 1 base from V and 2 from J, leaving 10 bases between them. In germline, CDR1 is SGHAT, CDR2 FQNNGV. CDR3 coding DNA: TGTGCCAGCAGCTTAGGTGCGGGGTTCACAGATACGCAGTATTTT. It translates to CASSLGAGFTDTQYF.

The CDR3: CASRFGQGAGYGYTF. The CDR3 DNA reads as TGTGCCAGCAGATTTGGACAGGGGGCTGGCTATGGCTACACCTTC. The J gene is TRBJ1-2, the V gene TRBV2; 11 bases are shared with TRBD1. This CDR3 comprises 15 residues. Looked up from germline, CDR1 is SNHLY and CDR2 is FYNNEI. V shed 6 bases, J shed 4 bases, and the junction held 7 bases outside the gene matches.

This clone was found a few times. The rearrangement links TRBV10-3 to TRBJ2-1; TRBD2 aligns across 8 bases. Looked up from germline, CDR1 is ENHRY and CDR2 is SYGVKD. The CDR3 is made up of 12 amino acids. Trimming took 11 bases from V and 3 from J; bases not matched to a gene: 3. The DNA for the CDR3 is TGTGCCTCGGGGGGGAACTACAATGAGCAGTTCTTC. Translation gives CASGGNYNEQFF.

The J gene is TRBJ1-1, the V gene TRBV2; 8 positions match TRBD1. CDR3 length: 12 residues. The germline V gene encodes CDR1 SNHLY and CDR2 FYNNEI. J was trimmed by 10 bases and V by 4 bases; bases with no gene match: 5. CDR3 sequence: CASSVTGVGAFF. The CDR3, as DNA: TGTGCCAGCAGTGTGACAGGGGTCGGAGCTTTCTTT.

This clone occurred a few times. The chain combines TRBV5-1 with TRBJ1-1; D call uncertain. V was cut by 4 bases and J by 0 bases, with 16 bases left in between. CDR3 length: 16 residues. The germline V gene has CDR1 SGHRS and CDR2 YFSETQ. The CDR3 here is CASSPTRVTMNTEAFF. The CDR3 DNA reads TGCGCCAGCAGCCCAACTCGCGTCACGATGAACACTGAAGCTTTCTTT. Complete variable domain (other parts from reference TRBV5-1 and TRBJ1-1): KAGVTQTPRYLIKTRGQQVTLSCSPISGHRSVSWYQQTPGQGLQFLFEYFSETQRNKGNFPGRFSGRQFSNSRSEMNVSTLELGDSALYLCASSPTRVTMNTEAFFGQGTRLTVV.

This clone came up once. This chain joins TRBV3-1 (or the pseudogene TRBV3-2) and TRBJ1-1; D is perhaps TRBD1 (6 bases). The CDR3 contains 13 residues. V lost 3 bases, J lost 6 bases, and 11 bases lay in between. From germline, CDR1 is LGHDT and CDR2 YNNKEL (reference sequence). DNA for the CDR3: TGTGCCAGCAGCCATACAGGGAGACCTGAAGCTTTCTTT. It encodes CASSHTGRPEAFF.

The J gene is TRBJ2-1, the V gene TRBV19; D call uncertain. Deletions cut 5 bases from V and 0 bases from J, with 5 bases between. Germline V gene data show CDR1 as LNHDA and CDR2 as SQIVND (reference sequence). This CDR3 is 13 amino acids long. CDR3 sequence reads: CASSPRSYNEQFF. The CDR3, as DNA: TGTGCCAGTAGTCCCCGCTCCTACAATGAGCAGTTCTTC.

The chain carries TRBV7-2 and TRBJ2-7, with no clear D. Deletions cut 4 bases from V and 0 bases from J, with 10 bases between. The CDR3 runs to 14 residues. From germline, CDR1 is SGHTA and CDR2 FQGNSA. CDR3: CASSSSSGSYEQYF. The CDR3 region has the DNA TGTGCCAGCAGCTCCTCGTCGGGCTCCTACGAGCAGTACTTC.

This chain connects TRBV2 to TRBJ2-7; TRBD1 aligns across 9 bases. This CDR3 is built from 14 residues. The germline V gene has CDR1 SNHLY and CDR2 FYNNEI. V lost 6 bases to trimming and J lost 0 bases; unmatched junction nucleotides: 3. The CDR3 DNA reads as TGTGCCAGCAGGGGACAGGGCAGCTCCTACGAGCAGTACTTC. Its translation is CASRGQGSSYEQYF.

V usage is TRBV25-1 and J usage is TRBJ1-5, with D unclear. In germline, CDR1 is MGHDK, CDR2 SYGVNS. The CDR3 runs 15 residues. V lost 6 bases and J lost 2, with 14 bases in between. The CDR3: CASSDPRRGNQPQHF. The CDR3 DNA is TGTGCCAGCAGCGACCCTAGGAGGGGCAATCAGCCCCAGCATTTT.

The chain is built from TRBV6-1 and TRBJ2-3, with unresolved D. The length of the CDR3 is 12 residues. Germline V gene sequence: CDR1 MNHNS, CDR2 SASEGT. Between the trimmed V and J ends, which lost 5 bases and 1 base, there was a span of 4 bases. As DNA, the CDR3 is TGTGCCAGCAGTTCCCGCACAGATACGCAGTATTTT. This encodes CASSSRTDTQYF.

V and J are TRBV7-8 and TRBJ2-2, with 9 bases fitting TRBD2. V lost 5 bases and J lost 5; bases outside the gene matches: 9. Germline V gene sequence: CDR1 SGHVS, CDR2 FQNEAQ. The CDR3 sequence is 16 residues long. CDR3 coding DNA: TGTGCCAGCAGCCGCCCGCCCCTAGCGGGGACCGGGGAGCTGTTTTTT. This sequence encodes CASSRPPLAGTGELFF.

The genes are TRBV6-6 and TRBJ1-3; no definite D call. The germline V and J ends were trimmed by 5 bases and 0 bases, with 11 bases remaining between them. The germline V gene has CDR1 MNHNY and CDR2 SVGAGI (reference sequence). The CDR3 totals 15 residues. CDR3 sequence (DNA): TGTGCCAGCAGTCCCGGGCCGGGCTCTGGAAACACCATATATTTT. Protein product: CASSPGPGSGNTIYF.

This rearrangement joins TRBV2 to TRBJ1-1, with D possibly TRBD1 on 6 matching bases. Germline V gene sequence: CDR1 SNHLY, CDR2 FYNNEI. Deletions cut 5 bases from V and 3 bases from J, with 16 bases between. This CDR3 has 15 amino acids. The CDR3 region has the DNA TGTGCCAGCAGTACACGCAGGAAGGGGGACACTGAAGCTTTCTTT. This translates into CASSTRRKGDTEAFF.

The V call is TRBV5-6, the J call TRBJ1-5; possible D gene TRBD1, 5 bases. V was cut by 4 bases and J by 4 bases, with 15 bases left in between. Germline-derived CDR1 and CDR2 are SGHDT and YYEEEE. The CDR3 runs to 15 residues. This CDR3 is CASSKAGLGNQPQHF. Here the CDR3 DNA reads TGTGCCAGCAGCAAAGCAGGGTTGGGGAATCAGCCCCAGCATTTT.

The chain joins TRBV5-1 to TRBJ2-3; 8 bases are shared with TRBD2. J lost 4 bases, V lost 6 bases, and 7 bases had no gene match. CDR1 is SGHRS and CDR2 is YFSETQ in the germline V gene. CDR3 size: 14 residues. In DNA form, the CDR3 reads TGCGCCAGCAAGAGCGGGGGAAGGTCAGATACGCAGTATTTT. The encoded protein is CASKSGGRSDTQYF.

The V gene is TRBV29-1, the J gene TRBJ1-1; maybe TRBD1 (6 bases). The CDR3 consists of 12 residues. Trimming took 2 bases from V and 10 from J, leaving 14 bases between them. The germline gives CDR1 SQVTM, CDR2 ANQGSEA. In DNA form, the CDR3 reads TGCAGCGTTGAAATCGTGGGGGGGCTAGCTTTCTTT. Translated: CSVEIVGGLAFF.

The genes are TRBV2 and TRBJ1-1; D is undetermined. CDR3 size: 13 residues. Germline CDR1 SNHLY, CDR2 FYNNEI. Trimming shortened V by 4 bases and J by 3 bases, and 9 bases separated the two germline ends. CDR3 bases: TGTGCCAGCAGTGCAATCGGTTACACTGAAGCTTTCTTT. Translation: CASSAIGYTEAFF.

The genes are TRBV11-2 and TRBJ2-1; a weak D match, TRBD2 (6 bases). V was shortened by 1 base and J by 7 bases, with 8 bases between the two germline ends. This CDR3 is built from 13 residues. Germline lookup yields CDR1 SGHAT and CDR2 FQNNGV. This chain's CDR3 is CASSLALANEQFF. CDR3 coding DNA: TGTGCCAGCAGCTTAGCCCTAGCGAATGAGCAGTTCTTC.